One sample yielded the 17 T cell receptor beta chains listed below, sequenced in a study of blood T cell repertoires in COVID-19. Assay used: immunoSEQ multiplex PCR; TCRdb lists only in-frame clones, some missing. The data contain about 390,000 clones, approximately 87% of them singletons. The sample consisted of PBMCs or T cells enriched from blood (not recorded which). The source is a woman aged 45-59 years who had recovered from COVID-19.

The rearrangement links TRBV19 to TRBJ1-2, with TRBD1 as a possible D gene (5 bases). The CDR3 consists of 14 residues. Looked up from germline, CDR1 is LNHDA and CDR2 is SQIVND (reference sequence). V shed 6 bases and J shed 7 bases, with 18 bases lying between them. The CDR3 protein is CASSRGGVDGGYTF. The CDR3 DNA reads as TGTGCCAGTAGCCGGGGAGGGGTCGATGGTGGCTACACCTTC.

This clone has just one count. This chain links TRBV4-3 with TRBJ1-5; a possible D gene is TRBD1 (6 bases). V shed 1 base and J shed 5 bases, with 18 bases lying between them. The CDR3 loop spans 17 amino acids. The germline V gene encodes CDR1 LGHNA and CDR2 YSLEER. CDR3 nucleotide sequence: TGCGCCAGCAGCCAAGCGTCCTCCGGGGGGCCTTATCAGCCCCAGCATTTT. It encodes CASSQASSGGPYQPQHF.

This clone turned up a few times. V usage is TRBV2 and J usage is TRBJ2-7; 7 nucleotides match TRBD2. The CDR3 length is 15 residues. Trimming at V came to 4 bases and at J to 7 bases, leaving 13 bases not matched to a gene. The germline V gene encodes CDR1 SNHLY and CDR2 FYNNEI. The chain's CDR3 is CASSASGTGVSEQYF. The DNA of the CDR3 is TGTGCCAGCAGTGCAAGCGGGACCGGGGTGAGTGAGCAGTACTTC.

The rearrangement uses TRBV7-2 and TRBJ2-1; 9 bases agree with TRBD2. J lost 4 bases, V lost 11 bases, and 12 bases had no gene match. This CDR3 spans 15 amino acids. The germline gives CDR1 SGHTA, CDR2 FQGNSA. The CDR3 region has the DNA TGTGCCTCCTGCGGGGGGGCGAAAGGTTACAATGAGCAGTTCTTC. Translating gives CASCGGAKGYNEQFF.

This chain joins TRBV19 and TRBJ2-2; a possible D gene is TRBD2 (5 bases). The CDR3 loop spans 13 amino acids. V was pared by 6 bases and J by 7 bases, with 12 bases between. Germline-derived CDR1 and CDR2 are LNHDA and SQIVND (reference sequence). The CDR3 spells CASRTGNGGELFF. The CDR3 nucleotides are TGTGCCAGTAGAACCGGGAACGGCGGGGAGCTGTTTTTT.

The gene calls are TRBV6-7 and TRBJ1-4; unclear D gene. TRBV6-7 is designated an ORF whose function remains uncertain. V lost 6 bases and J lost 4, with 18 bases in between. The CDR3 loop spans 16 amino acids. Here the CDR3 DNA reads TGTGCCAGCAGGACACCTTGTTTGGTGAGTAATGAAAAACTGTTTTTT. This sequence encodes CASRTPCLVSNEKLFF.

V is TRBV6-5 and J is TRBJ1-4; the D is unclear. The CDR3 loop spans 14 amino acids. Germline V gives CDR1 MNHEY, CDR2 SVGAGI. V was clipped by 7 bases and J by 0 bases, with 9 bases between them. The CDR3 region is CASKPTATNEKLFF. For the CDR3, the DNA is TGTGCCAGCAAACCGACTGCAACTAATGAAAAACTGTTTTTT.

In nucleotides, the CDR3 is TGTGCCAGCAGTTCCGGTCAGGGTAGGGAGACCCAGTACTTC. Translating gives CASSSGQGRETQYF. V usage is TRBV6-5 and J usage is TRBJ2-5; maybe TRBD1 (5 bases). The CDR3 contains 14 residues. Trimming shortened V by 4 bases and J by 5 bases, and 14 bases separated the two germline ends. Germline values: CDR1 MNHEY, CDR2 SVGAGI.

This chain connects TRBV7-2 to TRBJ1-2; a weak D match, TRBD1 (6 bases). The germline CDR1 and CDR2 sequences are SGHTA and FQGNSA. Trimming took off 1 base at V and 4 bases at J, with 13 bases between the two ends. CDR3 length: 15 residues. The CDR3 protein is CASSLGQGNSYGYTF. CDR3 sequence (DNA): TGTGCCAGCAGCTTAGGGCAGGGGAATAGCTATGGCTACACCTTC.

V usage is TRBV21-1 and J usage is TRBJ1-1; the D segment call TRBD1 is taken from the table without a DNA check. TRBV21-1 represents a pseudogene. The CDR3 is 21 amino acids. The CDR3 loop reads CASSTRGGSGQGAVMNTEAFF. The CDR3 region has the DNA TGTGCCAGCAGCACACGAGGTGGGTCTGGACAGGGAGCCGTCATGAACACTGAAGCTTTCTTT.

The sample holds one count of this clone. The gene calls are TRBV30 and TRBJ1-5, with 7 nucleotides matching TRBD1. The CDR3 consists of 12 residues. After removal of 6 bases from V and 5 bases from J, the junction contained 4 bases not matched to a gene. CDR1 GTSNPN and CDR2 SVGIG come from the germline V gene (reference sequence). CDR3 region: CACDREDQPQHF. The CDR3 region has the DNA TGTGCCTGCGACAGGGAGGATCAGCCCCAGCATTTT.

The rearrangement uses TRBV18 and TRBJ1-1; D gene unclear. CDR3 size: 15 residues. V dropped 1 base and J dropped 4 bases, with 13 bases sitting between them. In germline, CDR1 is KGHSH, CDR2 LQKENI. CDR3 in amino acids: CASSPQASEGTEAFF. The CDR3 DNA reads TGTGCCAGCTCACCACAGGCGAGCGAGGGCACTGAAGCTTTCTTT. Combining the CDR3 with reference TRBV18 and TRBJ1-1 gives the whole variable domain NAGVMQNPRHLVRRRGQEARLRCSPMKGHSHVYWYRQLPEEGLKFMVYLQKENIIDESGMPKERFSAEFPKEGPSILRIQQVVRGDSAAYFCASSPQASEGTEAFFGQGTRLTVV.

The chain has TRBV7-9 and TRBJ2-1; 11 bases align to TRBD2. CDR1 is SEHNR and CDR2 is FQNEAQ in the germline V gene (reference sequence). This CDR3 has 15 amino acids. V lost 5 bases, J lost 4 bases, and 4 bases stayed unmatched. The CDR3 is CASSETSGVYNEQFF. Here the CDR3 DNA reads TGTGCCAGCAGCGAGACTAGCGGGGTTTACAATGAGCAGTTCTTC.

V is TRBV12-3 or TRBV12-4 and J is TRBJ2-7; D unclear. V lost 6 bases, J lost 2 bases, and 8 bases lay in between. CDR3 length equals 12 residues. The CDR3 protein is CASSSTTYEQYF. CDR3 in DNA: TGTGCCAGCAGCTCCACAACCTACGAGCAGTACTTC.

The J gene is TRBJ1-2, the V gene TRBV6-1; no definite D call. The CDR3 contains 14 residues. Germline V gene lookup returns CDR1 MNHNS and CDR2 SASEGT. Trimming took 1 base from V and 2 from J, leaving 8 bases between them. The CDR3 nucleotides read TGTGCCAGCAGTGAAGTTGCGGGCAACTATGGCTACACCTTC. Its translation is CASSEVAGNYGYTF.

This clone showed up just once. The chain links TRBV14 to TRBJ2-6; D uncertain. From germline, CDR1 is SGHDN and CDR2 FVKESK. This CDR3 has 13 residues. Deletions cut 5 bases from V and 1 base from J, with 3 bases between. The CDR3 nucleotides read TGTGCCAGCAGCTATTCTGGGGCCAACGTCCTGACTTTC. Translated, it gives CASSYSGANVLTF.

The V call is TRBV2, the J call TRBJ2-7, with a possible D match to TRBD2 (6 bases). Germline V CDR1 and CDR2: SNHLY, FYNNEI. The CDR3 covers 17 residues. Between the trimmed V and J ends, which lost 7 bases and 1 base, there was a span of 23 bases. The CDR3 spells CASIRSDRDGSSYEQYF. CDR3 nucleotides: TGTGCCAGCATTCGATCAGACCGGGACGGGAGTTCCTACGAGCAGTACTTC.